This TCR beta chain was obtained from a study of T and B cells in COVID-19 patients. General study findings and limits: Active COVID-19 showed highly clonal TRB repertoires; recovery showed diversity and richness above healthy donors.

BIOMED2 TRB-A/B primer pools were used in multiplex TRB PCR. TCRdb reanalysed the multiplex PCR reads using MiXCR and keeps one entry per CDR3 protein. The data contain about 18,000 distinct CDR3 sequences, 35% to 40% of them singletons. This clonotype was seen a few times. Its antigen is as yet unknown. Blood genomic DNA input for TRB amplification was about 250-550 ng. The source material was blood. The sequence derives from a human donor with active COVID-19.

The CDR3: CASSLGAQGIQYF. CDR3 nucleotide sequence: TGTGCCAGCAGCCTTGGGGCCCAGGGCATTCAGTACTTC. The rearrangement links TRBV5-5 to TRBJ2-4, with D perhaps TRBD1 (5 bases). The germline V gene encodes CDR1 SGHKS and CDR2 YYEKEE (reference sequence). The germline V and J ends were trimmed by 4 bases and 9 bases, with 14 bases remaining between them. The CDR3 is 13 amino acids.